Each of the 27 T cell receptor beta chains below was sequenced from the same sample in a study of T cells in Graves' hyperthyroidism and ophthalmopathy. Researchers amplified the TCR beta CDR3 regions from RNA transcripts. With the HTBI primer set, the TCR CDR3 went through a first round of RT-PCR. TCRdb processed the multiplex PCR reads anew with MiXCR; each CDR3 protein has one entry. The table shows 380,000 or so distinct CDR3 sequences, with roughly 12% occurring only once. The material sequenced was blood. The receptors shown here come from a man aged 25 to 40 with Graves' hyperthyroidism that later progressed to Graves' ophthalmopathy.

This clonotype was seen only a few times. The J gene is TRBJ2-3, the V gene TRBV25-1, with 7 nucleotides matching TRBD1. Germline values: CDR1 MGHDK, CDR2 SYGVNS. J was trimmed by 2 bases and V by 3 bases; bases with no gene match: 8. CDR3 length equals 16 residues. DNA for the CDR3: TGTGCCAGCAGTGAGGCCCCCAGGGGGAACACAGATACGCAGTATTTT. Encoded protein: CASSEAPRGNTDTQYF.

There are a few counts of this clonotype. For the CDR3, the DNA is TGTGCCAGCAAATTCTGGGACGGTGATAATCAGCCCCAGCATTTT. Protein product: CASKFWDGDNQPQHF. The rearrangement uses TRBV6-2 or TRBV6-3 and TRBJ1-5; tentative D call: TRBD1 (5 bases). Trimming removed 7 bases from V and 4 bases from J, with 17 bases in between. CDR1 is MNHEY and CDR2 is SVGEGT in the germline V gene. The CDR3 covers 15 residues.

Details on this clonotype: A much larger clone lies a single base off, so this may be a read error. The V gene is TRBV7-8, the J gene TRBJ1-5; D not certain. Germline-derived CDR1 and CDR2 are SGHVS and FQNEAQ. The CDR3 is 16 amino acids. In DNA form, the CDR3 reads TGTGTCAGCAGCCCCTGGGAGCAGACCCTCGATCAGCCCCAGCATTTT. Residues: CVSSPWEQTLDQPQHF.

This clonotype was seen repeatedly, ten times or more. The V call is TRBV9, the J call TRBJ1-1; D perhaps matches TRBD1 (5 bases). The germline V gene encodes CDR1 SGDLS and CDR2 YYNGEE. V lost 3 bases and J 4 bases, leaving 13 bases between the germline ends. This CDR3 has 14 residues. Here the CDR3 reads CASSAIRDGTEAFF. DNA for the CDR3: TGTGCCAGCAGCGCCATCCGGGACGGCACTGAAGCTTTCTTT. The whole variable domain, remainder taken from reference TRBV9 and TRBJ1-1, is DSGVTQTPKHLITATGQRVTLRCSPRSGDLSVYWYQQSLDQGLQFLIQYYNGEERAKGNILERFSAQQFPDLHSELNLSSLELGDSALYFCASSAIRDGTEAFFGQGTRLTVV.

This clonotype has ten or more counts. The rearrangement joins TRBV12-3 or TRBV12-4 to TRBJ2-3, with 10 bases that match TRBD2. The CDR3 runs 16 residues. V gave up 5 bases and J gave up 6 bases; unmatched junction bases: 11. The CDR3 DNA sequence: TGTGCCAGCAGTCCGGCCCTGAGCGGGGGGGGCGATACGCAGTATTTT. Its protein product is CASSPALSGGGDTQYF.

This clonotype was observed at least ten times. The gene calls are TRBV7-2 and TRBJ2-7; 7 bases map to TRBD2. Germline CDR1 is SGHTA and CDR2 is FQGNSA. The CDR3 covers 16 residues. Losses at the gene ends were 1 base for V and 4 bases for J; bases not matched to a gene: 10. The CDR3 here is CASSLDFAGVGYEQYF. The CDR3 region has the DNA TGTGCCAGCAGCTTAGATTTCGCGGGGGTCGGGTACGAGCAGTACTTC.

The J gene is TRBJ2-2, the V gene TRBV5-1, with 7 bases that match TRBD1. V was pared by 2 bases and J by 5 bases, with 6 bases of the junction left unmatched. CDR3 length: 15 amino acids. Germline V gives CDR1 SGHRS, CDR2 YFSETQ. This CDR3 is CASSFFRDRTGELFF. CDR3 coding DNA: TGCGCCAGCAGCTTTTTCCGGGACAGAACCGGGGAGCTGTTTTTT.

J is TRBJ1-2 and V is TRBV7-2, with 11 bases fitting TRBD1. CDR1 SGHTA and CDR2 FQGNSA come from the germline V gene. J lost 5 bases, V lost 1 base, and 3 bases had no gene match. The CDR3 runs 15 residues. This CDR3 reads CASSLDGTGGYGYTF. The CDR3 coding sequence is TGTGCCAGCAGCTTAGATGGGACAGGGGGGTATGGCTACACCTTC. The full variable domain, in which reference TRBV7-2 and TRBJ1-2 provide the parts outside the CDR3, is GAGVSQSPSNKVTEKGKDVELRCDPISGHTALYWYRQSLGQGLEFLIYFQGNSAPDKSGLPSDRFSAERTGGSVSTLTIQRTQQEDSAVYLCASSLDGTGGYGYTFGSGTRLTVV.

This clonotype occurred many times. V is TRBV7-2 and J is TRBJ2-7; unclear D gene. Per germline, CDR1 SGHTA and CDR2 FQGNSA. This CDR3 region has 15 residues. V gave up 2 bases and J gave up 0 bases, with 11 bases separating them. The CDR3 reads CASSLTQSPSYEQYF. The DNA for the CDR3 is TGTGCCAGCAGCTTAACCCAGAGCCCCTCCTACGAGCAGTACTTC.

Concerning this clonotype: Given a much more abundant clone one base away, this may be a read error. V and J are TRBV5-1 and TRBJ1-4, with D maybe TRBD1 (5 bases). The germline CDR1 and CDR2 sequences are SGHRS and YFSETQ. There are 15 residues in the CDR3. CDR3 in amino acids: CASRDTGATHEKLFF. CDR3 DNA sequence: TGCGCCAGCAGGGACACAGGAGCAACTCATGAAAAACTGTTTTTT.

This clonotype was observed many times. V gene TRBV28 combines with J gene TRBJ1-2, with 10 bases aligning to TRBD1. The CDR3 length is 16 residues. V was pared by 5 bases and J by 4 bases, with 10 bases of the junction left unmatched. Germline V CDR1 and CDR2: MDHEN, SYDVKM. This chain's CDR3 is CASSPLEGQGTYGYTF. CDR3 bases: TGTGCCAGCAGTCCTTTGGAGGGACAGGGGACCTATGGCTACACCTTC.

This clonotype has a count of ten or more. This sequence joins TRBV24-1 and TRBJ2-3; 8 nucleotides agree with TRBD1. This CDR3 is 17 amino acids long. V gave up 4 bases and J gave up 3 bases; unmatched junction bases: 11. The germline V gene encodes CDR1 KGHDR and CDR2 SFDVKD. The CDR3, as DNA: TGTGCCACCAGTGAACTCGGACAGGGATGGAGTACAGATACGCAGTATTTT. Encoded protein: CATSELGQGWSTDTQYF.

Turning to this clonotype: Mismatch with germline at one junction end may stem from a read error. The chain is built from TRBV5-1 and TRBJ1-2; D is ambiguous. In germline, CDR1 is SGHRS, CDR2 YFSETQ. CDR3 length: 15 amino acids. The CDR3 here is CASSLGGAPNYGYTF. CDR3 nucleotides: TGTGCCAGCAGCTTGGGAGGAGCTCCCAACTATGGCTACACCTTC.

This clonotype showed up many times. This sequence joins TRBV7-9 and TRBJ2-1; 8 bases map to TRBD2. The V segment lost 5 bases and the J segment 4 bases; nucleotides outside the gene matches: 4. Germline V gene data show CDR1 as SEHNR and CDR2 as FQNEAQ (reference sequence). The CDR3 loop spans 14 amino acids. The CDR3 spells CASSPGGPYNEQFF. In nucleotides, the CDR3 is TGTGCCAGCAGCCCGGGGGGGCCATACAATGAGCAGTTCTTC.

This sequence joins TRBV29-1 and TRBJ2-1; 10 positions match TRBD1. Germline loops: CDR1 SQVTM, CDR2 ANQGSEA. J lost 8 bases, V lost 7 bases, and 8 bases had no gene match. The CDR3 extends over 13 amino acids. The CDR3 region has the DNA TGCAGCGCGGGGACAGGGGTAGTCCATGAGCAGTTCTTC. Its translation: CSAGTGVVHEQFF.

The table lists this clonotype with many counts. The chain has TRBV5-1 and TRBJ1-1; D remains ambiguous. Trimming took 5 bases from V and 6 from J, leaving 14 bases between them. From germline, CDR1 is SGHRS and CDR2 YFSETQ. CDR3 length: 13 residues. CDR3 amino acids: CASRESGAPEAFF. The CDR3 DNA reads TGCGCCAGCAGGGAGTCGGGTGCTCCTGAAGCTTTCTTT. The whole variable domain, remainder taken from reference TRBV5-1 and TRBJ1-1, is KAGVTQTPRYLIKTRGQQVTLSCSPISGHRSVSWYQQTPGQGLQFLFEYFSETQRNKGNFPGRFSGRQFSNSRSEMNVSTLELGDSALYLCASRESGAPEAFFGQGTRLTVV.

There are many counts of this clonotype. The chain carries TRBV6-6 and TRBJ2-1; D unresolved. This CDR3 is built from 16 residues. The V end lost 0 bases, the J end lost 6 bases, and 15 bases lay between the germline ends. Germline CDR1 and CDR2: MNHNY and SVGAGI (reference sequence). Here the CDR3 reads CASSYSIGLAGNEQFF. In nucleotides, the CDR3 is TGTGCCAGCAGTTACTCGATTGGGTTAGCTGGCAATGAGCAGTTCTTC.

This clonotype occurred a few times. The genes are TRBV3-1 and TRBJ2-2; no reliable D call. The CDR3 is made up of 13 amino acids. Trimming stripped 4 bases from V and 4 bases from J, with 7 bases between. Per the germline V gene, CDR1 is LGHDT and CDR2 is YNNKEL (reference sequence). CDR3 residues: CASSPDITGELFF. As DNA, the CDR3 is TGTGCCAGCAGCCCTGACATCACCGGGGAGCTGTTTTTT.

This clonotype was observed at least ten times. The gene calls are TRBV3-1 and TRBJ1-1; tentatively, D is TRBD1 (5 bases). The germline V gene has CDR1 LGHDT and CDR2 YNNKEL (reference sequence). Between the trimmed V and J ends, which lost 2 bases and 4 bases, there was a span of 14 bases. The CDR3 is 15 amino acids. This CDR3 is CASSQQGSLGTEAFF. In DNA form, the CDR3 reads TGTGCCAGCAGCCAACAGGGTTCGTTGGGCACTGAAGCTTTCTTT.

This clonotype was observed a handful of times. The chain uses TRBV19 and TRBJ1-5; 7 bases match TRBD1. Germline V gene sequence: CDR1 LNHDA, CDR2 SQIVND (reference sequence). CDR3 size: 15 residues. V dropped 4 bases and J dropped 4; count of bases not matched to a gene: 7. The CDR3 DNA is TGTGCCAGTAGTACCCACAGGGGAACTAATCAGCCCCAGCATTTT. Translation: CASSTHRGTNQPQHF.

This clonotype was found many times. The V gene is TRBV20-1, the J gene TRBJ2-3; D is undetermined. The V gene's germline CDR1 is DFQATT and CDR2 SNEGSKA (reference sequence). V was shortened by 4 bases and J by 12 bases, with 17 bases between the two germline ends. The CDR3 has 12 residues. CDR3 in DNA: TGCAGTGCTACCATCGGCGATGGGCCACAGTATTTT. Translation gives CSATIGDGPQYF.

This clonotype appeared a few times. The chain uses TRBV5-5 and TRBJ2-1; a weak D match, TRBD2 (6 bases). With 4 bases removed from V and 0 bases from J, the gap between germline ends came to 17 bases. Germline loops: CDR1 SGHKS, CDR2 YYEKEE (reference sequence). The CDR3 is 17 residues long. The CDR3 DNA sequence: TGTGCCAGCAGCCTCCTTGGGACTGAGAGCTCCTACAATGAGCAGTTCTTC. This translates into CASSLLGTESSYNEQFF.

The chain uses TRBV27 and TRBJ2-5, with 9 bases fitting TRBD2. Germline V gene sequence: CDR1 MNHEY, CDR2 SMNVEV (reference sequence). Trimming removed 5 bases from V and 4 bases from J; junction bases left unmatched: 14. CDR3 length equals 17 residues. The CDR3: CASSLIRGGGARETQYF. The DNA for the CDR3 is TGTGCCAGCAGTCTAATCCGTGGCGGGGGGGCCAGAGAGACCCAGTACTTC.

This clonotype was seen a few times. CDR3 DNA sequence: TGTGCCAACCAGGGGGAAGGCGGGGAGCTGTTTTTT. As protein: CANQGEGGELFF. This rearrangement joins TRBV7-9 to TRBJ2-2, with 7 positions matching TRBD1. The ends lost 10 bases at V and 7 bases at J; junction bases unmatched: 6. The CDR3 is made up of 12 amino acids. Germline CDR1 reads SEHNR; CDR2 reads FQNEAQ (reference sequence).

This clonotype was seen repeatedly, ten times or more. The V and J genes are TRBV12-3 or TRBV12-4 and TRBJ2-3; D gene uncertain. CDR3 size: 14 residues. Trimming stripped 2 bases from V and 4 bases from J, with 10 bases between. In DNA, the CDR3 is TGTGCCAGCAGTTTAATGTCTTTGGCAGATACGCAGTATTTT. It encodes CASSLMSLADTQYF.

This clonotype was seen many times. The genes are TRBV11-2 and TRBJ1-1, with no clear D. CDR1 and CDR2 (germline): SGHAT, FQNNGV. This CDR3 spans 14 amino acids. Trimming cost V 1 base and J 4 bases, with 10 bases left between them. CDR3 sequence: CASSLVGGPTEAFF. CDR3 in DNA: TGTGCCAGCAGCTTAGTGGGCGGACCCACTGAAGCTTTCTTT.

This clonotype was found many times. The genes are TRBV28 and TRBJ2-1, with TRBD1 matching 9 bases. Germline CDR1 is MDHEN and CDR2 is SYDVKM. V lost 5 bases and J lost 4; bases outside the gene matches: 3. The CDR3 has 14 residues. CDR3 coding DNA: TGTGCCAGCAGTACAGGGGGCTCTTACAATGAGCAGTTCTTC. This codes for CASSTGGSYNEQFF.